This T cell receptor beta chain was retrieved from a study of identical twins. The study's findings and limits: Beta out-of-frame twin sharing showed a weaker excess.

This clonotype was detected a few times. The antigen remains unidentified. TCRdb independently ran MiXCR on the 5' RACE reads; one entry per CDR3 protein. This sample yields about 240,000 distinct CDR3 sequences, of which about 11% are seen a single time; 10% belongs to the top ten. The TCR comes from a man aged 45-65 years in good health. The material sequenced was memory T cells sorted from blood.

The DNA of the CDR3 is TGCAGTGCAGGGGAAGGCGGGAGGGAAGAGACCCAGTACTTC. Amino acids: CSAGEGGREETQYF. The V and J genes are TRBV20-1 and TRBJ2-5, with 9 bases aligning to TRBD2. The germline gives CDR1 DFQATT, CDR2 SNEGSKA (reference sequence). The V segment lost 6 bases and the J segment 3 bases; nucleotides outside the gene matches: 8. The length of the CDR3 is 14 residues.